The present entry profiles one T cell receptor beta chain with its context. Its antigen remains unidentified. TCRdb's table, derived via immunoSEQ multiplex PCR, lists solely in-frame clones and lacks some. The data contain some 64,000 clones, 84% of them singletons. The data belong to a study of T cell responses to AZD1222 COVID-19 vaccine. Whole-study results and caveats: Spike-specific TCRs gained breadth and depth after people received two AZD1222 doses.

The TCR comes from an adult in good health. The source material was peripheral blood, sampled on day 0 of AZD1222 vaccination.

The CDR3 coding sequence is TGTGCCAGTTCGACAGGAAACATTCAGTACTTC. Translated, it gives CASSTGNIQYF. The chain is built from TRBV6-5 and TRBJ2-4; TRBD1 might be the D (6 bases). In germline, CDR1 is MNHEY, CDR2 SVGAGI. The CDR3 spans 11 residues. V gave up 9 bases and J gave up 6 bases, with 9 bases separating them.